These 17 T cell receptor beta chains were all obtained from the same sample, sequenced in a study of T cell clones after liver transplantation (dated by TCRdb to between 2019 and 2020). The sample's time point label is to be understood as: pre-transplant. Receptors were amplified or captured by the immunoSEQ multiplex PCR assay. Entries here come from immuneACCESS through TCRdb and include only in-frame sequences with V and J called. Some clones fail to appear in such tables; in the studies checked, an unresolved V gene covers under half of the shortfall, and the cause of the remainder is unknown. The sample yields tens of thousands of clones; roughly nine tenths were counted once. Of the sample, less than 3.5% falls within the top ten clones. The starting material was CD4+ T cells from blood, obtained before liver transplant. Receptors originate from a human donor who received a liver transplant.

The genes are TRBV13 and TRBJ2-7; 12 bases fit TRBD2. V shed 2 bases, J shed 4 bases, and the junction held 9 bases outside the gene matches. CDR3 length equals 17 residues. Germline CDR1 reads PRHDT; CDR2 reads FYEKMQ (reference sequence). CDR3 sequence reads: CASSLHDGLAGSYEQYF. In nucleotides, the CDR3 is TGTGCCAGCAGCTTACATGATGGACTAGCGGGAAGTTACGAGCAGTACTTC.

The chain has TRBV27 and TRBJ2-7; D possibly corresponds to TRBD1 (6 bases). There are 16 residues in the CDR3. Trimming stripped 6 bases from V and 7 bases from J, with 25 bases between. Germline CDR1 reads MNHEY; CDR2 reads SMNVEV (reference sequence). The CDR3 here is CASSPRTDEPWGEQYF. The CDR3, as DNA: TGTGCCAGCAGCCCAAGGACAGATGAGCCATGGGGGGAGCAGTACTTC.

The chain couples TRBV7-7 to TRBJ2-1, with TRBD2 matching over 10 bases. The CDR3 sequence is 15 residues long. V was pared by 5 bases and J by 4 bases, with 5 bases of the junction left unmatched. Per germline, CDR1 SSHAT and CDR2 FNYEAQ (reference sequence). The CDR3 loop reads CASSDSGRPYNEQFF. DNA of the CDR3: TGTGCCAGCAGCGATAGCGGGAGGCCTTACAATGAGCAGTTCTTC.

V is TRBV9 and J is TRBJ2-1, with 11 bases matching TRBD2. This CDR3 has 17 residues. Looked up from germline, CDR1 is SGDLS and CDR2 is YYNGEE. The junction had 6 bases not matched to a gene; V was cut back by 4 bases and J by 0 bases. CDR3 DNA: TGTGCCAGCAGCCAGGGACTAGCGGCAAGCTCCTACAATGAGCAGTTCTTC. This sequence encodes CASSQGLAASSYNEQFF.

This clone was found once. The CDR3 protein is CAWTQGVGGNQPQHF. CDR3 in DNA: TGTGCCTGGACACAGGGGGTAGGGGGCAATCAGCCCCAGCATTTT. The chain recombines TRBV30 with TRBJ1-5, with 8 bases aligning to TRBD1. This CDR3 spans 15 amino acids. Germline V CDR1 and CDR2: GTSNPN, SVGIG (reference sequence). The junction had 7 bases not matched to a gene; V was cut back by 4 bases and J by 2 bases.

CDR3 in DNA: TGTGCCAGCAGCTTACGAGTTACTGCCGAACCCGGGGAGCTGTTTTTT. Translation: CASSLRVTAEPGELFF. The chain links TRBV7-2 to TRBJ2-2, with D uncertain. CDR3 length: 16 amino acids. V lost 2 bases to trimming and J lost 6 bases, with 16 bases between them. In germline, CDR1 is SGHTA, CDR2 FQGNSA. Using reference TRBV7-2 and TRBJ2-2 for the parts outside the CDR3, the full variable domain is GAGVSQSPSNKVTEKGKDVELRCDPISGHTALYWYRQSLGQGLEFLIYFQGNSAPDKSGLPSDRFSAERTGGSVSTLTIQRTQQEDSAVYLCASSLRVTAEPGELFFGEGSRLTVL.

This sequence joins TRBV2 and TRBJ1-2; D remains unclear. CDR1 is SNHLY, CDR2 FYNNEI, per germline. V shed 7 bases and J shed 2 bases, with 8 bases lying between them. There are 12 residues in the CDR3. The CDR3: CASKASNYGYTF. The CDR3 DNA is TGTGCCAGCAAGGCATCCAACTATGGCTACACCTTC.

The V gene is TRBV7-3, the J gene TRBJ2-5; the match to TRBD1 covers 7 bases. Per germline, CDR1 SGHTA and CDR2 FQGTGA. The CDR3 spans 13 residues. Germline trimming cut 5 bases from V and 4 bases from J; bases unmatched to any gene: 4. CDR3 in amino acids: CASSTGAGETQYF. CDR3 bases: TGTGCCAGCAGCACAGGGGCAGGAGAGACCCAGTACTTC.

This chain uses TRBV5-6 with TRBJ1-4; 10 nucleotides match TRBD1. Germline V CDR1 and CDR2: SGHDT, YYEEEE. With 4 bases clipped from V and 8 bases from J, the junction kept 8 bases outside the gene matches. This CDR3 comprises 15 residues. The CDR3 loop is CASSKTGTGVEKLFF. CDR3 coding DNA: TGTGCCAGCAGCAAAACCGGGACAGGGGTGGAAAAACTGTTTTTT.

The V and J genes are TRBV11-3 and TRBJ2-7; 7 nucleotides align to TRBD1. The CDR3 covers 15 residues. Trimming at V came to 3 bases and at J to 5 bases, leaving 10 bases not matched to a gene. Germline V gene sequence: CDR1 SGHNT, CDR2 YENEEA. In nucleotides, the CDR3 is TGTGCCAGCAGCTTGGACTTCGGGCAGGGGGACGAGCAGTACTTC. This sequence encodes CASSLDFGQGDEQYF.

The genes are TRBV28 and TRBJ1-1, with unresolved D. This CDR3 comprises 13 residues. Germline V gene lookup returns CDR1 MDHEN and CDR2 SYDVKM. The germline V and J ends were trimmed by 7 bases and 5 bases, with 14 bases remaining between them. DNA for the CDR3: TGTGCCAGCACCACTACGGGTTGGACTGAAGCTTTCTTT. It specifies CASTTTGWTEAFF. The full variable domain, in which reference TRBV28 and TRBJ1-1 provide the parts outside the CDR3, is DVKVTQSSRYLVKRTGEKVFLECVQDMDHENMFWYRQDPGLGLRLIYFSYDVKMKEKGDIPEGYSVSREKKERFSLILESASTNQTSMYLCASTTTGWTEAFFGQGTRLTVV.

This clone occurred once. The V gene is TRBV19, the J gene TRBJ2-2; D possibly corresponds to TRBD1 (6 bases). CDR3 length equals 14 residues. V dropped 7 bases and J dropped 7 bases, with 16 bases sitting between them. Germline loops: CDR1 LNHDA, CDR2 SQIVND (reference sequence). CDR3 nucleotide sequence: TGTGCCAGTACCTCTCAAGGACAGTACGGGGAGCTGTTTTTT. The encoded protein is CASTSQGQYGELFF.

This clone was found once. The rearrangement uses TRBV10-1 and TRBJ2-5; 8 bases match TRBD2. CDR1 and CDR2 (germline): WNHNN, SYGVQD (reference sequence). The ends lost 6 bases at V and 2 bases at J; junction bases unmatched: 14. The CDR3 has 17 residues. CDR3 loop: CASSREQKREPQETQYF. DNA of the CDR3: TGCGCCAGCAGCAGAGAGCAAAAGCGGGAGCCGCAAGAGACCCAGTACTTC.

The chain recombines TRBV28 with TRBJ1-5, with 8 bases fitting TRBD1. Per the germline V gene, CDR1 is MDHEN and CDR2 is SYDVKM. After removal of 7 bases from V and 0 bases from J, the junction contained 11 bases not matched to a gene. The CDR3 is 17 residues long. This chain's CDR3 is CASTSHRGANSNQPQHF. The DNA of the CDR3 is TGTGCCAGCACCTCGCACAGGGGGGCGAATAGCAATCAGCCCCAGCATTTT.

The rearrangement links TRBV11-3 to TRBJ1-1; D not resolved. V was pared by 3 bases and J by 2 bases, with 7 bases between. The germline gives CDR1 SGHNT, CDR2 YENEEA. The CDR3 has 13 amino acids. CDR3 coding DNA: TGTGCCAGCAGCTTGGCCTTCAACACTGAAGCTTTCTTT. Encoded protein: CASSLAFNTEAFF.

This rearrangement joins TRBV29-1 to TRBJ2-7; D may be TRBD2 (6 bases). Trimming removed 4 bases from V and 0 bases from J, with 7 bases in between. The CDR3 extends over 12 amino acids. Germline values: CDR1 SQVTM, CDR2 ANQGSEA. CDR3 DNA sequence: TGCAGCGTTGGGCGGGACTCCTACGAGCAGTACTTC. This codes for CSVGRDSYEQYF.

V usage is TRBV7-2 and J usage is TRBJ2-3; 13 bases are shared with TRBD2. This CDR3 has 15 residues. V trimming: 5 bases; J trimming: 8 bases; junction bases outside the gene matches: 7. Germline lookup yields CDR1 SGHTA and CDR2 FQGNSA. The CDR3 here is CASSVTSGRAGTQYF. The CDR3 DNA reads as TGTGCCAGCAGCGTAACTAGCGGGAGGGCTGGTACGCAGTATTTT.